What follows are 29 T cell receptor beta chains derived from one specimen sequenced in a study of cytomegalovirus exposure and HLA in healthy donors. Amplification used 60 Vbeta primers and 13 Jbeta primers. Clones were sequenced by immunoSEQ multiplex PCR, and TCRdb holds only the in-frame ones, with some missing. Seen here are around 140,000 clones, 70% to 85% observed once, and the top ten hold under 10%. Specimen: PBMCs. Receptor source: a woman aged 55-70 years in good health and CMV-seropositive.

The genes are TRBV5-1 and TRBJ1-5; D may be TRBD1 (6 bases). Trimming pared 4 bases from V and 2 bases from J, leaving 13 bases between. CDR1 SGHRS and CDR2 YFSETQ come from the germline V gene. This CDR3 has 15 amino acids. CDR3 protein: CASSAKPGGNQPQHF. For the CDR3, the DNA is TGCGCCAGCAGCGCAAAGCCAGGGGGCAATCAGCCCCAGCATTTT.

V and J are TRBV29-1 and TRBJ2-1; the match to TRBD2 covers 15 bases. This CDR3 is built from 16 residues. The junction had 11 bases not matched to a gene; V was cut back by 8 bases and J by 6 bases. Germline-derived CDR1 and CDR2 are SQVTM and ANQGSEA. The DNA of the CDR3 is TGCAGCTCAACTGGACTAGCGGGAGGGCCAGTCAATGAGCAGTTCTTC. It is translated as CSSTGLAGGPVNEQFF.

The chain employs TRBV5-1 and TRBJ2-1; possibly TRBD2 for D (7 bases). V lost 4 bases and J lost 3, with 20 bases in between. Germline V gives CDR1 SGHRS, CDR2 YFSETQ. This CDR3 comprises 17 residues. The CDR3 sequence: CASSQPTAGASYNEQFF. CDR3 coding DNA: TGCGCCAGCAGCCAACCTACTGCGGGGGCGAGCTACAATGAGCAGTTCTTC.

The chain uses TRBV4-2 and TRBJ2-1; 14 bases line up with TRBD2. From germline, CDR1 is LGHNA and CDR2 YNFKEQ. CDR3 length: 17 amino acids. Unmatched junction bases numbered 6, after V lost 2 bases and J lost 6 bases. The CDR3 sequence is CASSQKGLAGEGNEQFF. CDR3 DNA: TGTGCCAGCAGCCAAAAGGGACTAGCGGGAGAAGGCAATGAGCAGTTCTTC.

This clone has only one observation. CDR3 sequence: CASKTSFLDSNPYNEQFF. In DNA form, the CDR3 reads TGTGCCAGCAAGACTAGCTTCCTGGATTCTAACCCCTACAATGAGCAGTTCTTC. The rearrangement joins TRBV27 to TRBJ2-1; 7 bases line up with TRBD2. With 7 bases clipped from V and 2 bases from J, the junction kept 17 bases outside the gene matches. The CDR3 contains 18 residues. Germline V CDR1 and CDR2: MNHEY, SMNVEV (reference sequence).

The V and J genes are TRBV30 and TRBJ1-2; 7 bases line up with TRBD1. Germline CDR1 reads GTSNPN; CDR2 reads SVGIG (reference sequence). The CDR3 has 13 amino acids. The ends lost 3 bases at V and 4 bases at J; junction bases unmatched: 5. This CDR3 is CAWRRGLGYGYTF. The CDR3 DNA is TGTGCCTGGAGAAGGGGGCTAGGCTATGGCTACACCTTC.

V and J are TRBV7-3 and TRBJ1-3; D is unclear. Germline CDR1 and CDR2: SGHTA and FQGTGA. The CDR3 is 13 amino acids. Trimming removed 11 bases at V and 2 bases at J, with 13 bases between. In DNA, the CDR3 is TGTGCCCGTATTCCGGGGACTGGAAACACCATATATTTT. It yields the protein CARIPGTGNTIYF.

This rearrangement joins TRBV5-4 to TRBJ2-1; 11 bases align to TRBD2. Germline V gene data show CDR1 as SGHNT and CDR2 as YYREEE (reference sequence). The V segment lost 3 bases and the J segment 7 bases; nucleotides outside the gene matches: 9. The length of the CDR3 is 16 residues. The CDR3 nucleotides are TGTGCCAGCAGCTCAGCTACCGGGACTAGCGGAAATGAGCAGTTCTTC. Residues: CASSSATGTSGNEQFF.

This clone came up once. The CDR3 sequence: CASSVEVEGTGELFF. The CDR3 coding sequence is TGTGCCAGCAGCGTAGAGGTGGAGGGGACCGGGGAGCTGTTTTTT. V usage is TRBV9 and J usage is TRBJ2-2, with D tentatively TRBD2 (6 bases). The V and J ends lost 0 bases and 5 bases respectively, with 11 bases between them. There are 15 residues in the CDR3. The germline V gene has CDR1 SGDLS and CDR2 YYNGEE.

The chain employs TRBV6-4 and TRBJ2-2, with a weak D call TRBD1 (5 bases). This CDR3 contains 13 residues. Trimming pared 5 bases from V and 4 bases from J, leaving 8 bases between. Germline values: CDR1 MRHNA, CDR2 SNTAGT. CDR3 in DNA: TGTGCCAGCAGTTCACAGGCCACCGGGGAGCTGTTTTTT. This encodes CASSSQATGELFF.

V is TRBV18 and J is TRBJ2-7; 8 positions agree with TRBD2. Germline CDR1 is KGHSH and CDR2 is LQKENI. The CDR3 consists of 15 residues. Trimming took 6 bases from V and 5 from J; bases not matched to a gene: 12. The CDR3 coding sequence is TGTGCCAGCTCGGAGCGGGAGTGGGGTCGGGACGAGCAGTACTTC. It codes for CASSEREWGRDEQYF.

This CDR3 reads CASSGGQGRDSPLHF. The DNA for the CDR3 is TGTGCCAGCAGCGGGGGACAGGGCAGAGATTCACCCCTCCACTTT. The chain carries TRBV7-9 and TRBJ1-6; 9 positions agree with TRBD1. This CDR3 has 15 residues. Trimming removed 5 bases from V and 8 bases from J; junction bases left unmatched: 7. Germline CDR1 SEHNR, CDR2 FQNEAQ (reference sequence). Using reference TRBV7-9 and TRBJ1-6 for the parts outside the CDR3, the full variable domain is DTGVSQNPRHKITKRGQNVTFRCDPISEHNRLYWYRQTLGQGPEFLTYFQNEAQLEKSRLLSDRFSAERPKGSFSTLEIQRTEQGDSAMYLCASSGGQGRDSPLHFGNGTRLTVT.

The V gene is TRBV11-3, the J gene TRBJ2-5, with D tentatively TRBD1 (8 bases). Germline V gives CDR1 SGHNT, CDR2 YENEEA. This CDR3 is 15 amino acids long. The V and J ends lost 4 bases and 4 bases respectively, with 16 bases between them. CDR3 region: CASSSRTGRGETQYF. CDR3 nucleotides: TGTGCCAGCAGCTCAAGGACAGGGAGGGGAGAGACCCAGTACTTC.

The V call is TRBV9, the J call TRBJ2-1; D perhaps matches TRBD2 (5 bases). Looked up from germline, CDR1 is SGDLS and CDR2 is YYNGEE. V was clipped by 3 bases and J by 2 bases, with 15 bases between them. This CDR3 comprises 16 residues. For the CDR3, the DNA is TGTGCCAGCAGCGAAGGACCCCCCGGGGCCTACAATGAGCAGTTCTTC. Protein: CASSEGPPGAYNEQFF.

The chain joins TRBV29-1 to TRBJ2-7, with D perhaps matching TRBD2 (6 bases). Trimming left V 5 bases short and J 4 bases short, with 9 bases between. CDR3 length: 11 residues. Germline V lookup: CDR1 SQVTM, CDR2 ANQGSEA. This CDR3 is CSVRLGYEQYF. The CDR3 DNA reads TGCAGCGTTAGACTAGGTTACGAGCAGTACTTC.

The chain uses TRBV13 and TRBJ2-5, with TRBD1 as a possible D gene (5 bases). V dropped 4 bases and J dropped 0 bases, with 12 bases sitting between them. Looked up from germline, CDR1 is PRHDT and CDR2 is FYEKMQ (reference sequence). The CDR3 has 15 amino acids. The CDR3 DNA follows: TGTGCCAGCAGCTCTCAGGGATTGTACCAAGAGACCCAGTACTTC. Protein: CASSSQGLYQETQYF.

The chain has TRBV19 and TRBJ2-1, with D possibly matching TRBD2 (5 bases). Trimming shortened V by 10 bases and J by 8 bases, and 12 bases separated the two germline ends. The CDR3 totals 11 residues. Germline V gene data show CDR1 as LNHDA and CDR2 as SQIVND (reference sequence). The CDR3 here is CATSDGDEQFF. The CDR3 coding sequence is TGTGCCACTTCGGACGGGGATGAGCAGTTCTTC. Complete variable domain (other parts from reference TRBV19 and TRBJ2-1): DGGITQSPKYLFRKEGQNVTLSCEQNLNHDAMYWYRQDPGQGLRLIYYSQIVNDFQKGDIAEGYSVSREKKESFPLTVTSAQKNPTAFYLCATSDGDEQFFGPGTRLTVL.

The chain joins TRBV11-3 to TRBJ2-7; a possible D gene is TRBD1 (6 bases). CDR1 is SGHNT, CDR2 YENEEA, per germline. Trimming shortened V by 3 bases and J by 1 base, and 10 bases separated the two germline ends. This CDR3 region has 14 residues. The CDR3 DNA reads as TGTGCCAGCAGCTTCCGGGACACATCCTACGAGCAGTACTTC. This translates into CASSFRDTSYEQYF.

In this sample, this clone turned up once. The chain is built from TRBV28 and TRBJ2-1, with TRBD1 matching 9 bases. Germline CDR1 and CDR2: MDHEN and SYDVKM. With V trimmed by 6 bases and J by 8 bases, 5 bases remained unmatched. CDR3 length: 13 residues. CDR3 in amino acids: CASRTGQGDEQFF. Written as DNA, the CDR3 is TGTGCCAGCAGGACGGGACAGGGAGATGAGCAGTTCTTC. The full variable domain, rest sourced from reference TRBV28 and TRBJ2-1, is DVKVTQSSRYLVKRTGEKVFLECVQDMDHENMFWYRQDPGLGLRLIYFSYDVKMKEKGDIPEGYSVSREKKERFSLILESASTNQTSMYLCASRTGQGDEQFFGPGTRLTVL.

The rearrangement uses TRBV27 and TRBJ1-1; 8 nucleotides line up with TRBD1. The J segment lost 0 bases and the V segment lost 2 bases, leaving 2 bases of the junction unmatched. Germline CDR1 MNHEY, CDR2 SMNVEV (reference sequence). The CDR3 totals 15 residues. The CDR3 DNA reads TGTGCCAGCAGTTTACCGGACAGGGTGAACACTGAAGCTTTCTTT. It yields the protein CASSLPDRVNTEAFF.

This clone was counted once. The CDR3 loop reads CASSFPGGTEAFF. The CDR3 region has the DNA TGTGCCAGCAGCTTCCCGGGCGGGACTGAAGCTTTCTTT. The chain is built from TRBV11-2 and TRBJ1-1; D remains ambiguous. Trimming left V 3 bases short and J 5 bases short, with 10 bases between. Germline V CDR1 and CDR2: SGHAT, FQNNGV. The CDR3 loop spans 13 amino acids. The full variable domain, with the rest looked up from reference TRBV11-2 and TRBJ1-1, is EAGVAQSPRYKIIEKRQSVAFWCNPISGHATLYWYQQILGQGPKLLIQFQNNGVVDDSQLPKDRFSAERLKGVDSTLKIQPAKLEDSAVYLCASSFPGGTEAFFGQGTRLTVV.

This chain links TRBV7-9 with TRBJ2-2; TRBD2 aligns across 9 bases. CDR3 length equals 16 residues. V lost 3 bases, J lost 5 bases, and 7 bases stayed unmatched. Germline CDR1 SEHNR, CDR2 FQNEAQ (reference sequence). The CDR3: CASSFIILAGTGELFF. CDR3 sequence (DNA): TGTGCCAGCAGCTTTATTATCCTAGCGGGAACCGGGGAGCTGTTTTTT. Looking up the rest from reference TRBV7-9 and TRBJ2-2 gives the full variable domain: DTGVSQNPRHKITKRGQNVTFRCDPISEHNRLYWYRQTLGQGPEFLTYFQNEAQLEKSRLLSDRFSAERPKGSFSTLEIQRTEQGDSAMYLCASSFIILAGTGELFFGEGSRLTVL.

The chain recombines TRBV7-9 with TRBJ2-1, with a weak D call TRBD2 (7 bases). CDR1 is SEHNR, CDR2 FQNEAQ, per germline (reference sequence). The ends were cut back, 6 bases at V and 4 bases at J, with 16 bases in the middle. The CDR3 has 15 amino acids. The CDR3 nucleotides read TGTGCCAGCAGGGGGGGGTCGACAGGATACAATGAGCAGTTCTTC. This gives the protein CASRGGSTGYNEQFF.

The genes are TRBV18 and TRBJ2-6, with D possibly matching TRBD2 (6 bases). V lost 3 bases to trimming and J lost 4 bases, with 13 bases between them. Per germline, CDR1 KGHSH and CDR2 LQKENI. The CDR3 is made up of 16 amino acids. CDR3: CASSPIGGNGANVLTF. The CDR3 coding sequence is TGTGCCAGCTCACCGATTGGGGGGAACGGGGCCAACGTCCTGACTTTC. Full variable domain (remainder filled in from reference TRBV18 and TRBJ2-6): NAGVMQNPRHLVRRRGQEARLRCSPMKGHSHVYWYRQLPEEGLKFMVYLQKENIIDESGMPKERFSAEFPKEGPSILRIQQVVRGDSAAYFCASSPIGGNGANVLTFGAGSRLTVL.

The gene calls are TRBV27 and TRBJ1-2, with TRBD1 as a possible D gene (5 bases). The V end was cut by 5 bases, the J end by 4 bases, with 14 bases between. CDR1 is MNHEY, CDR2 SMNVEV, per germline (reference sequence). This CDR3 is 14 amino acids long. For the CDR3, the DNA is TGTGCCAGCAGTCCGGGCAGGGCCCTCTATGGCTACACCTTC. As protein: CASSPGRALYGYTF.

V gene TRBV18 combines with J gene TRBJ2-3; TRBD2 is a possible D gene (5 bases). This CDR3 region has 14 residues. The V gene's germline CDR1 is KGHSH and CDR2 LQKENI. The ends were cut back, 3 bases at V and 0 bases at J, with 7 bases in the middle. CDR3 sequence reads: CASSPRVSTDTQYF. CDR3 in DNA: TGTGCCAGCTCACCGAGGGTAAGCACAGATACGCAGTATTTT.

The chain combines TRBV7-9 with TRBJ2-5; 7 positions match TRBD1. Germline V lookup: CDR1 SEHNR, CDR2 FQNEAQ (reference sequence). V shed 2 bases, J shed 5 bases, and the junction held 8 bases outside the gene matches. The CDR3 runs to 15 residues. The CDR3 DNA sequence: TGTGCCAGCAGCTTAAGTGCCGGGACAGTGGAGACCCAGTACTTC. Protein sequence: CASSLSAGTVETQYF.

This chain connects TRBV7-9 to TRBJ2-7; a possible D gene is TRBD1 (6 bases). The CDR3 totals 15 residues. Germline values: CDR1 SEHNR, CDR2 FQNEAQ (reference sequence). The V end was cut by 5 bases, the J end by 0 bases, with 14 bases between. CDR3 residues: CASSHRTVSSYEQYF. The CDR3, as DNA: TGTGCCAGCAGCCATAGGACAGTCAGCTCCTACGAGCAGTACTTC.

This clone showed up just once. This sequence joins TRBV30 and TRBJ1-2, with D possibly matching TRBD1 (5 bases). Deletions cut 3 bases from V and 4 bases from J, with 21 bases between. The CDR3 runs 16 residues. Germline CDR1 and CDR2: GTSNPN and SVGIG (reference sequence). The CDR3 DNA reads TGTGCCTGGAGAGGGGTAGGGGAGGGGAGCGGCTATGGCTACACCTTC. Amino acids: CAWRGVGEGSGYGYTF.